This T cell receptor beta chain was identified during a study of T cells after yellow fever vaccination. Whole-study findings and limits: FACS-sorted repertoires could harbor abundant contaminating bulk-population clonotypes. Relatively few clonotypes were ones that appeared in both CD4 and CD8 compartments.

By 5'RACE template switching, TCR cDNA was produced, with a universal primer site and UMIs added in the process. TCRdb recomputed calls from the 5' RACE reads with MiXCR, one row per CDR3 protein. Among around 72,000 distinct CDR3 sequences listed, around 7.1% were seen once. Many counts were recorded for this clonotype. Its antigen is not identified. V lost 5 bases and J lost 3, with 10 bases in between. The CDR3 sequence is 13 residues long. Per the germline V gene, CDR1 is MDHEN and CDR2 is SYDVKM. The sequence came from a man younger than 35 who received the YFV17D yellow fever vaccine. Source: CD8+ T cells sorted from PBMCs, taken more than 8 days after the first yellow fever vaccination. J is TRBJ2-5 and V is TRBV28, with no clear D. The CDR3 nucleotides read TGTGCCAGCAGTCCTCGTCTAAAAGAGACCCAGTACTTC. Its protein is CASSPRLKETQYF. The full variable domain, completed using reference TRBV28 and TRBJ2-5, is DVKVTQSSRYLVKRTGEKVFLECVQDMDHENMFWYRQDPGLGLRLIYFSYDVKMKEKGDIPEGYSVSREKKERFSLILESASTNQTSMYLCASSPRLKETQYFGPGTRLLVL.